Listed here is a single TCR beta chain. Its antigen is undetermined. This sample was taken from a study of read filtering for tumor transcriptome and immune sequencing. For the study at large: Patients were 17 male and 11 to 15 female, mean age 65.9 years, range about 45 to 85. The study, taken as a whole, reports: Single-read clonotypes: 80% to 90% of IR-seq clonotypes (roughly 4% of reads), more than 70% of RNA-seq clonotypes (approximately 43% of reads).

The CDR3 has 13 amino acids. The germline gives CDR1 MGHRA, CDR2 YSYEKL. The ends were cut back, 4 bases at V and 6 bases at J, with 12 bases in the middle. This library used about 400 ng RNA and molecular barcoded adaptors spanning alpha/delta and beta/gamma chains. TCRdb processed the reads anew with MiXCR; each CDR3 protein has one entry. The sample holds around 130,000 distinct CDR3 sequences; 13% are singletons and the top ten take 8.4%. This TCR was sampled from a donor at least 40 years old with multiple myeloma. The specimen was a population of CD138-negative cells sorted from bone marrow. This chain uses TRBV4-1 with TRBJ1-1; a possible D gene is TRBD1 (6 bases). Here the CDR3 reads CASSPETGAEAFF. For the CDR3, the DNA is TGCGCCAGCAGCCCCGAGACAGGTGCTGAAGCTTTCTTT.